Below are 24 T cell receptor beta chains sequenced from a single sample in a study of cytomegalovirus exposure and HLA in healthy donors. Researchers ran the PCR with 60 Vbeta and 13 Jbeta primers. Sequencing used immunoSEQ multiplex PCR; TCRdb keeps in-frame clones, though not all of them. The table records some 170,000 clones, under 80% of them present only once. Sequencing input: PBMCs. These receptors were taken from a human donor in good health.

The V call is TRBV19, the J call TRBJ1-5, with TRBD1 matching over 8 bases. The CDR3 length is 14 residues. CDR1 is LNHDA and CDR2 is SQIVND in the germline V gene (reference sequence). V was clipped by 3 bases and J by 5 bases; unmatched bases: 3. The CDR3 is CASSIRGRDQPQHF. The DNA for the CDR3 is TGTGCCAGTAGTATCAGGGGGCGCGATCAGCCCCAGCATTTT. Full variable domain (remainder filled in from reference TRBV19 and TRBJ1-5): DGGITQSPKYLFRKEGQNVTLSCEQNLNHDAMYWYRQDPGQGLRLIYYSQIVNDFQKGDIAEGYSVSREKKESFPLTVTSAQKNPTAFYLCASSIRGRDQPQHFGDGTRLSIL.

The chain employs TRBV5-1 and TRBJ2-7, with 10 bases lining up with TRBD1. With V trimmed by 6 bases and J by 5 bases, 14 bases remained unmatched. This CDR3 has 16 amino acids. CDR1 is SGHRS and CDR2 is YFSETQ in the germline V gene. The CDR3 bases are TGCGCCAGCACCCTATTAACCGGGACAGGGGCCCACGAGCAGTACTTC. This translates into CASTLLTGTGAHEQYF.

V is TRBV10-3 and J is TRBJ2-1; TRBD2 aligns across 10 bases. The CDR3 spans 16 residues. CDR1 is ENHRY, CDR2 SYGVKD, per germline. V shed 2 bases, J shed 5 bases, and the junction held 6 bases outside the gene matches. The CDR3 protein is CAISEGVSGGNNEQFF. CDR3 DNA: TGTGCCATCAGTGAGGGTGTTAGCGGGGGGAACAATGAGCAGTTCTTC.

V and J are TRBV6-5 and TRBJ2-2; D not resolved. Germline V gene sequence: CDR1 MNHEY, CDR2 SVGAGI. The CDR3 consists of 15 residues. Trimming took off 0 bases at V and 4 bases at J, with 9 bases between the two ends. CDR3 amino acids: CASSYSQTGTGELFF. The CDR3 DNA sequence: TGTGCCAGCAGTTACTCGCAGACGGGCACCGGGGAGCTGTTTTTT.

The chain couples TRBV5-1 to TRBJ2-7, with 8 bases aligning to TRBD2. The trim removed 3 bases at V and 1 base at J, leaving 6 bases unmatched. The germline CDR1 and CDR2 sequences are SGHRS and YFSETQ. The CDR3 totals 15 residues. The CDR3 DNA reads TGCGCCAGCAGCTCGTATAGCGGGGCTTCCTACGAGCAGTACTTC. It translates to CASSSYSGASYEQYF.

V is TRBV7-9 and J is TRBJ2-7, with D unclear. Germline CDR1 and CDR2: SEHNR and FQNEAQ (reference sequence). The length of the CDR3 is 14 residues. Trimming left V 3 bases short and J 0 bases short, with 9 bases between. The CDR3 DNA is TGTGCCAGCAGCTTCTTATCGGGCTCCTACGAGCAGTACTTC. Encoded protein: CASSFLSGSYEQYF. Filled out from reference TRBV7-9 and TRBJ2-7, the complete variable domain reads DTGVSQNPRHKITKRGQNVTFRCDPISEHNRLYWYRQTLGQGPEFLTYFQNEAQLEKSRLLSDRFSAERPKGSFSTLEIQRTEQGDSAMYLCASSFLSGSYEQYFGPGTRLTVT.

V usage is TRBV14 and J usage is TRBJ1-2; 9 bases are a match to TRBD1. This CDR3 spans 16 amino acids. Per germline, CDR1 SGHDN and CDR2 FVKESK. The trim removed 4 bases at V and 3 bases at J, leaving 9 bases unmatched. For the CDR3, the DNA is TGTGCCAGCAGCCCACTCGGGGGACAGGGCGACTATGGCTACACCTTC. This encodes CASSPLGGQGDYGYTF.

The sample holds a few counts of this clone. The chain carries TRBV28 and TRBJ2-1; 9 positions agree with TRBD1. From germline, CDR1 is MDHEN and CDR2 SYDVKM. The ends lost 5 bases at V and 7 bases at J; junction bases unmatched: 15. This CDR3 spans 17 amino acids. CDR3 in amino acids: CASSPWDRDYLGNEQFF. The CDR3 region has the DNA TGTGCCAGCAGTCCCTGGGACAGGGATTATCTTGGGAATGAGCAGTTCTTC.

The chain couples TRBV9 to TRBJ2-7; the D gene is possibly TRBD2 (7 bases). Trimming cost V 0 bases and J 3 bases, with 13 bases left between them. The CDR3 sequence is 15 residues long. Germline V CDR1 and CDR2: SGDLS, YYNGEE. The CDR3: CASSVGGGPVYEQYF. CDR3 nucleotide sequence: TGTGCCAGCAGCGTAGGCGGGGGCCCGGTCTACGAGCAGTACTTC.

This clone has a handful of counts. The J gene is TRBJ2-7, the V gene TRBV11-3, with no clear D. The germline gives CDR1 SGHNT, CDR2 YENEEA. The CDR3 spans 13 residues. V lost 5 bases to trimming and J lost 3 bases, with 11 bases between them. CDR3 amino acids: CASSVGPYYEQYF. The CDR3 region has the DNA TGTGCCAGCAGCGTGGGCCCGTACTACGAGCAGTACTTC.

The chain's CDR3 is CASSPGQFRNTGELFF. CDR3 bases: TGTGCCAGCAGTCCTGGACAATTCCGCAACACCGGGGAGCTGTTTTTT. This chain links TRBV27 with TRBJ2-2; D perhaps matches TRBD1 (5 bases). This CDR3 contains 16 residues. Per germline, CDR1 MNHEY and CDR2 SMNVEV (reference sequence). V was clipped by 5 bases and J by 2 bases, with 15 bases between them.

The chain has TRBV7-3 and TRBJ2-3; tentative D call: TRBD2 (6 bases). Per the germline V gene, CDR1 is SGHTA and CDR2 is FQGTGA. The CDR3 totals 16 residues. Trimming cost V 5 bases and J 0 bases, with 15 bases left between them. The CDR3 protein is CASSAAAGTSTDTQYF. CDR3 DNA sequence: TGTGCCAGCAGCGCTGCGGCCGGGACTAGCACAGATACGCAGTATTTT.

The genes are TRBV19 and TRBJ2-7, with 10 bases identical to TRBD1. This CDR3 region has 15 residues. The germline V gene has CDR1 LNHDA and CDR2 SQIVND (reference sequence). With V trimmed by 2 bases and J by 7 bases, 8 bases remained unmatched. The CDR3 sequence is CASSITGTGEGEQYF. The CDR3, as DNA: TGTGCCAGTAGTATAACTGGGACAGGGGAAGGAGAGCAGTACTTC.

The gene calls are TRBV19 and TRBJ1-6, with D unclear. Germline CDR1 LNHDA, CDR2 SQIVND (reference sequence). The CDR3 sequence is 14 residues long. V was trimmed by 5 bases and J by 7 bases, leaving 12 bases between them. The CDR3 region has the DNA TGTGCCAGTAGTCCCGCGGTGGCAAATTCACCCCTCCACTTT. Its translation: CASSPAVANSPLHF. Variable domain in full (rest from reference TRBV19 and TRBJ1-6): DGGITQSPKYLFRKEGQNVTLSCEQNLNHDAMYWYRQDPGQGLRLIYYSQIVNDFQKGDIAEGYSVSREKKESFPLTVTSAQKNPTAFYLCASSPAVANSPLHFGNGTRLTVT.

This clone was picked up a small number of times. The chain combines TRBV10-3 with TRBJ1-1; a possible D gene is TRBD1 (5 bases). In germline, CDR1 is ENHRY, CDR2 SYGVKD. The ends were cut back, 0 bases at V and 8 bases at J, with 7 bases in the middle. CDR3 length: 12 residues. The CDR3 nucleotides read TGTGCCATCAGTGAGTCAAGGGGCGAAGCTTTCTTT. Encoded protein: CAISESRGEAFF.

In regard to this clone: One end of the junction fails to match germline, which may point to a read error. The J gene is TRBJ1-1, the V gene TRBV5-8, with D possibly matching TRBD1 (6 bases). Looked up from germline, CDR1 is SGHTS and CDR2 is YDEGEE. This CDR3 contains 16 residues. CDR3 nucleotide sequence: TGTGCCAGCAGCTTGGCCCGGGGACCTAGCCTAACCCTCCAGGGGTTT. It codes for CASSLARGPSLTLQGF.

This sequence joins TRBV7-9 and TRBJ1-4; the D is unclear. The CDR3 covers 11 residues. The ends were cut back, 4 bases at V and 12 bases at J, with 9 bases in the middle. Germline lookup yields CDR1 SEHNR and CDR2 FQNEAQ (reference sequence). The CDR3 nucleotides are TGTGCCAGCAGCTCCTCACAAGAACTGTTTTTT. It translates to CASSSSQELFF.

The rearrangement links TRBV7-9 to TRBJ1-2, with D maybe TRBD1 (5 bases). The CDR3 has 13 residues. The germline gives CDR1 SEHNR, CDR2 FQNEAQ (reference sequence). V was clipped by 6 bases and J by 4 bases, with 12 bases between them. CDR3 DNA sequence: TGTGCCAGCAGTTCTAGGGGAAGCTATGGCTACACCTTC. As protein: CASSSRGSYGYTF.

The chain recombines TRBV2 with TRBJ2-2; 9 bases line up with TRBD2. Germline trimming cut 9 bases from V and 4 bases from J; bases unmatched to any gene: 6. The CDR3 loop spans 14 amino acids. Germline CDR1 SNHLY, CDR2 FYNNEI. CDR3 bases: TGTGCCAGTTCGCGGGGGGGCAGCACCGGGGAGCTGTTTTTT. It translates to CASSRGGSTGELFF.

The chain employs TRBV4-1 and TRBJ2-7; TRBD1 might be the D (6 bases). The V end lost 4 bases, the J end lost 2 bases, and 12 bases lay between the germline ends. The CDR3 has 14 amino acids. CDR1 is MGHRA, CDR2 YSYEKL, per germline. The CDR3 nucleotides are TGCGCCAGCAGCCTCGATACAGGGACCTACGAGCAGTACTTC. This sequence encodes CASSLDTGTYEQYF.

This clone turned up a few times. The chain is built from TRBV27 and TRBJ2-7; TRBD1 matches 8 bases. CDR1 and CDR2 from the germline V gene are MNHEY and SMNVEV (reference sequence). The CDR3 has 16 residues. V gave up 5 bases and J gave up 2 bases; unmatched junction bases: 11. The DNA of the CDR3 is TGTGCCAGCAGTATCTACCAGGGGGCAACCCCCTACGAGCAGTACTTC. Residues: CASSIYQGATPYEQYF.

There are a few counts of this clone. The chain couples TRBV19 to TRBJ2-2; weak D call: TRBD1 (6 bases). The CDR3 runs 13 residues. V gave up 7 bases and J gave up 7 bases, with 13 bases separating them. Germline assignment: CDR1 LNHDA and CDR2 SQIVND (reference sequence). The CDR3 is CASTPTGIGELFF. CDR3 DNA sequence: TGTGCCAGTACCCCGACAGGAATCGGGGAGCTGTTTTTT.

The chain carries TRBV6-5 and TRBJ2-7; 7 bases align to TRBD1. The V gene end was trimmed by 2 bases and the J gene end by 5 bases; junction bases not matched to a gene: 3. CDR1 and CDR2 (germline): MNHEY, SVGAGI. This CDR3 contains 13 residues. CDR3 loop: CASSYTDRDEQYF. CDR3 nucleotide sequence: TGTGCCAGCAGTTACACAGACAGGGACGAGCAGTACTTC.

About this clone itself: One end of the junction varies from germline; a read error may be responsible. DNA for the CDR3: TGTGCTAGCAGCTCCGGACAGGGCCTCGGGCAGTACTTC. Translation: CASSSGQGLGQYF. The V and J genes are TRBV7-7 and TRBJ2-7; 8 bases match TRBD1. Germline V gene sequence: CDR1 SSHAT, CDR2 FNYEAQ (reference sequence). The CDR3 runs 13 residues.